This T cell receptor beta chain was captured in a study of cytomegalovirus exposure and HLA in healthy donors. Study conclusions and caveats: The study designated roughly 150 TCR beta chains cytomegalovirus-associated. First-cohort TCR clusters tended to co-occur in the 130 or so validation repertoires, a later analysis found. CMV antigen specificity was confirmed in vitro for a few CMV-associated chains.

This CDR3 is 15 amino acids long. CDR1 is LGHNA and CDR2 is YSLEER in the germline V gene. Trimming took 1 base from V and 3 from J; bases not matched to a gene: 4. Of note for this clone: As yet, its antigen is unknown.

Sequencing was performed with immunoSEQ multiplex PCR; in TCRdb, only in-frame clones are kept and a portion is missing. The table has about 170,000 clones, 85% to 90% seen once. The sequencing sample was made of PBMCs. This clonotype was sampled from a woman in her 30s in good health and CMV-seronegative. The chain links TRBV4-3 to TRBJ2-7; 9 nucleotides match TRBD2. CDR3 in amino acids: CASSQAASGNYEQYF. The CDR3 bases are TGCGCCAGCAGCCAAGCGGCTAGCGGGAACTACGAGCAGTACTTC.